Shown below are 11 T cell receptor beta chains from a single sample sequenced in a study of long-term antiretroviral therapy in people with HIV. At the survey level, the v3.0 immunoSEQ assay was run. Produced via immunoSEQ multiplex PCR; TCRdb's table is partial and in-frame only. The sample carries approximately 22,000 clones, around 84% recorded once. Sequenced here: unsorted PBMCs, sampled 0.1 years before starting antiretroviral therapy. Source of these receptors: a young man with HIV.

V is TRBV5-1 and J is TRBJ2-7, with TRBD1 matching 8 bases. V lost 0 bases, J lost 5 bases, and 10 bases stayed unmatched. This CDR3 contains 16 residues. Germline loops: CDR1 SGHRS, CDR2 YFSETQ. DNA for the CDR3: TGCGCCAGCAGCTTGGGGGGACAGGTTCGATACCACGAGCAGTACTTC. This codes for CASSLGGQVRYHEQYF.

The rearrangement joins TRBV27 to TRBJ2-1; possible D gene TRBD2, 6 bases. In germline, CDR1 is MNHEY, CDR2 SMNVEV (reference sequence). V lost 2 bases, J lost 7 bases, and 6 bases lay in between. The CDR3 spans 12 residues. For the CDR3, the DNA is TGTGCCAGCAGTTTAGCGGGGAATGAGCAGTTCTTC. Its protein product is CASSLAGNEQFF.

This chain joins TRBV5-8 and TRBJ1-1, with D possibly being TRBD1 (5 bases). In germline, CDR1 is SGHTS, CDR2 YDEGEE. The CDR3 has 12 residues. V lost 0 bases and J 8 bases, leaving 8 bases between the germline ends. DNA for the CDR3: TGTGCCAGCAGCTTGGTGTCAGGGGAAGCTTTCTTT. It specifies CASSLVSGEAFF.

V gene TRBV5-6 combines with J gene TRBJ1-1; 7 bases are shared with TRBD1. This CDR3 has 16 amino acids. The V gene's germline CDR1 is SGHDT and CDR2 YYEEEE. V lost 3 bases, J lost 1 base, and 9 bases stayed unmatched. The CDR3 region is CASSWGQGTANTEAFF. CDR3 sequence (DNA): TGTGCCAGCAGCTGGGGGCAGGGGACAGCGAACACTGAAGCTTTCTTT.

The V and J genes are TRBV19 and TRBJ2-7; D gene unclear. CDR3 length equals 16 residues. The ends were cut back, 0 bases at V and 0 bases at J, with 12 bases in the middle. CDR1 LNHDA and CDR2 SQIVND come from the germline V gene (reference sequence). CDR3 DNA: TGTGCCAGTAGTATAGATCGTCACTCCTCCTCCTACGAGCAGTACTTC. Encoded protein: CASSIDRHSSSYEQYF. The full variable domain, completed using reference TRBV19 and TRBJ2-7, is DGGITQSPKYLFRKEGQNVTLSCEQNLNHDAMYWYRQDPGQGLRLIYYSQIVNDFQKGDIAEGYSVSREKKESFPLTVTSAQKNPTAFYLCASSIDRHSSSYEQYFGPGTRLTVT.

The chain has TRBV4-1 and TRBJ1-1; the D gene is possibly TRBD1 (5 bases). The ends were cut back, 3 bases at V and 0 bases at J, with 11 bases in the middle. CDR1 and CDR2 (germline): MGHRA, YSYEKL. The CDR3 runs 15 residues. As DNA, the CDR3 is TGCGCCAGCAGCCAGGAACCAGGGCTGAACACTGAAGCTTTCTTT. Translation gives CASSQEPGLNTEAFF.

The rearrangement links TRBV5-1 to TRBJ2-7, with 9 nucleotides matching TRBD1. V gave up 4 bases and J gave up 2 bases; unmatched junction bases: 4. Germline CDR1 and CDR2: SGHRS and YFSETQ. The CDR3 extends over 14 amino acids. The DNA of the CDR3 is TGCGCCAGCAGCCCCGGGACAGGGACCTACGAGCAGTACTTC. Translating gives CASSPGTGTYEQYF. Based on the CDR3 plus reference TRBV5-1 and TRBJ2-7, the full variable domain is KAGVTQTPRYLIKTRGQQVTLSCSPISGHRSVSWYQQTPGQGLQFLFEYFSETQRNKGNFPGRFSGRQFSNSRSEMNVSTLELGDSALYLCASSPGTGTYEQYFGPGTRLTVT.

The J gene is TRBJ2-1, the V gene TRBV6-4, with 13 nucleotides matching TRBD2. Trimming cost V 4 bases and J 6 bases; bases outside gene matches: 0. Germline V CDR1 and CDR2: MRHNA, SNTAGT. The CDR3 totals 14 residues. The CDR3 spells CASSGTSGSNEQFF. The CDR3 DNA sequence: TGTGCCAGCAGTGGGACTAGCGGGAGCAATGAGCAGTTCTTC.

The rearrangement links TRBV23-1 to TRBJ1-3; D not resolved. TRBV23-1 is an ORF for which the function is uncertain. The V gene lost 3 bases and the J gene lost 9 bases, with 3 bases spanning the gap. This CDR3 is 10 amino acids long. This CDR3 is CASSQGTIYF. As DNA, the CDR3 is TGCGCCAGCAGTCAGGGCACCATATATTTT.

This chain links TRBV6-6 with TRBJ2-7; TRBD2 might be the D (6 bases). Germline CDR1 and CDR2: MNHNY and SVGAGI (reference sequence). The CDR3 is 15 residues long. Deletions cut 6 bases from V and 7 bases from J, with 22 bases between. The CDR3 DNA reads TGTGCCAGCAGCGCCGTGGAGCCCGGGAGATGGGAGCAGTACTTC. The encoded protein is CASSAVEPGRWEQYF.

This clone is labeled large. The chain is built from TRBV19 and TRBJ2-1, with 7 bases that match TRBD2. Germline-derived CDR1 and CDR2 are LNHDA and SQIVND (reference sequence). The CDR3 runs to 12 residues. V was clipped by 5 bases and J by 8 bases; unmatched bases: 3. CDR3 residues: CASSWTRHEQFF. In DNA form, the CDR3 reads TGTGCCAGTAGTTGGACTAGACATGAGCAGTTCTTC. Supplemented by reference TRBV19 and TRBJ2-1, the full variable domain reads DGGITQSPKYLFRKEGQNVTLSCEQNLNHDAMYWYRQDPGQGLRLIYYSQIVNDFQKGDIAEGYSVSREKKESFPLTVTSAQKNPTAFYLCASSWTRHEQFFGPGTRLTVL.